The 2 T cell receptor beta chains in this list originate from one sample, sequenced in a study of OX40 agonist ivuxolimab in advanced cancers. Measured with immunoSEQ multiplex PCR; TCRdb has only the in-frame clones, and not every one. The data hold over 40,000 clones, with around 80% observed a single time. The specimen was CD4+ or CD8+ T cells sorted from blood, collected in a trial of the OX40 agonist ivuxolimab. The receptors shown here come from an adult with an advanced solid tumor such as melanoma, head and neck, liver or kidney cancer.

This clone was observed a handful of times. This chain joins TRBV9 and TRBJ2-7; the match to TRBD1 covers 7 bases. Trimming cost V 2 bases and J 4 bases; bases outside gene matches: 12. Germline loops: CDR1 SGDLS, CDR2 YYNGEE. The CDR3 is 16 residues long. CDR3: CASSVLSGTAIYEQYF. For the CDR3, the DNA is TGTGCCAGCAGCGTTCTCTCCGGGACAGCGATTTACGAGCAGTACTTC.

As DNA, the CDR3 is TGTGCCAGTCGGTCCAGGGCGTTTGGAGATACGCAGTATTTT. Translation gives CASRSRAFGDTQYF. The chain has TRBV6-1 and TRBJ2-3; tentatively, D is TRBD1 (5 bases). The V and J ends lost 9 bases and 5 bases respectively, with 18 bases between them. The CDR3 has 14 amino acids. Looked up from germline, CDR1 is MNHNS and CDR2 is SASEGT.